The sequence of this TCR beta chain was determined in a study of T cells in Graves' hyperthyroidism and ophthalmopathy. Amplified TCR beta CDR3 regions came from RNA transcripts. When the TCR CDR3 underwent first-round RT-PCR, the HTBI primer set was used. From the multiplex PCR reads, TCRdb called clonotypes with MiXCR, one entry per CDR3 protein. The sample yields hundreds of thousands of distinct CDR3 sequences, around 15% seen once. V was cut by 7 bases and J by 9 bases, with 14 bases left in between. Germline V gene data show CDR1 as SGHNT and CDR2 as YYREEE (reference sequence). CDR3 length: 12 amino acids.

The clonotype was recovered from a woman aged 25 to 39 with Graves' hyperthyroidism. The chain recombines TRBV5-4 with TRBJ2-1; D remains ambiguous. Sequenced sample: blood. CDR3 sequence reads: CASRTVLSEQFF. CDR3 coding DNA: TGTGCCAGCCGGACCGTCTTGAGTGAGCAGTTCTTC.